The 7 T cell receptor beta chains in this list originate from one sample, sequenced in a study of cytomegalovirus exposure and HLA in healthy donors. A multiplex PCR was run with 60 Vbeta primers and 13 Jbeta primers. Sequenced by immunoSEQ multiplex PCR; TCRdb stores in-frame clones only, minus some. Counted here are more than 100,000 clones, 83% occurring once; the ten biggest clones make up about 1.5%. The sequenced material came from PBMCs. These TCRs come from a man aged 40-50 years in good health and CMV-seronegative.

This clone was detected once. The V gene is TRBV5-3, the J gene TRBJ1-6, with 8 bases that match TRBD1. TRBV5-3 is assigned to the ORF class and has an uncertain function. This CDR3 contains 15 residues. The V and J ends lost 3 bases and 8 bases, in that order; junction bases with no gene match: 7. This CDR3 reads CARSSRRDRYSPLHF. Written as DNA, the CDR3 is TGTGCCAGAAGCTCCCGCCGGGACAGGTATTCACCCCTCCACTTT.

This clone was detected only a few times. The rearrangement uses TRBV7-2 and TRBJ2-3, with 7 nucleotides matching TRBD1. The length of the CDR3 is 15 residues. The junction had 8 bases not matched to a gene; V was cut back by 5 bases and J by 3 bases. Germline-derived CDR1 and CDR2 are SGHTA and FQGNSA. Here the CDR3 DNA reads TGTGCCAGCAGCCTAGTCGGGACAGAGACAGATACGCAGTATTTT. This translates into CASSLVGTETDTQYF.

The gene calls are TRBV6-6 and TRBJ2-7; D is unresolved. Germline CDR1 MNHNY, CDR2 SVGAGI (reference sequence). V was shortened by 5 bases and J by 2 bases, with 10 bases between the two germline ends. There are 13 residues in the CDR3. Here the CDR3 reads CASSPGFAYEQYF. As DNA, the CDR3 is TGTGCCAGCAGTCCAGGTTTCGCCTACGAGCAGTACTTC.

Written as DNA, the CDR3 is TGTGCCTGGAGCGCGGACAGGGGCGACGAGCAGTACTTC. Protein: CAWSADRGDEQYF. The gene calls are TRBV30 and TRBJ2-7; 9 nucleotides agree with TRBD1. CDR1 and CDR2 from the germline V gene are GTSNPN and SVGIG (reference sequence). V lost 3 bases, J lost 5 bases, and 5 bases stayed unmatched. CDR3 length: 13 residues. Full variable domain (missing parts from reference TRBV30 and TRBJ2-7): SQTIHQWPATLVQPVGSPLSLECTVEGTSNPNLYWYRQAAGRGLQLLFYSVGIGQISSEVPQNLSASRPQDRQFILSSKKLLLSDSGFYLCAWSADRGDEQYFGPGTRLTVT.

The V call is TRBV4-2, the J call TRBJ1-1; TRBD1 is a possible D gene (6 bases). Germline V CDR1 and CDR2: LGHNA, YNFKEQ. Trimming pared 0 bases from V and 1 base from J, leaving 9 bases between. The length of the CDR3 is 15 residues. The CDR3 is CASSQEGQPNTEAFF. CDR3 nucleotide sequence: TGTGCCAGCAGCCAAGAGGGACAACCGAACACTGAAGCTTTCTTT.

The chain recombines TRBV2 with TRBJ1-5; no clear D gene. The CDR3 totals 13 residues. Looked up from germline, CDR1 is SNHLY and CDR2 is FYNNEI. V was pared by 6 bases and J by 6 bases, with 12 bases between. The CDR3 is CASRVWRGQPQHF. The CDR3 region has the DNA TGTGCCAGCAGAGTCTGGCGGGGTCAGCCCCAGCATTTT.

The chain combines TRBV2 with TRBJ2-1; 7 bases match TRBD2. CDR1 SNHLY and CDR2 FYNNEI come from the germline V gene. Losses at the gene ends were 11 bases for V and 3 bases for J; bases not matched to a gene: 10. There are 14 residues in the CDR3. The CDR3 DNA is TGTGCCTCCATTTCTAGCGGAGTCTACAATGAGCAGTTCTTC. It encodes CASISSGVYNEQFF.